This is a list of T cell receptor beta chains from one sample in a study of post-analysis software for immune sequencing data. TCRdb re-called the PCR reads through MiXCR, storing one row per CDR3 protein. The sample has about 770,000 distinct CDR3 sequences, approximately 44% seen once; the top ten hold 4% to 5%. Source material: blood. The receptors were gathered from a girl aged 5-17 years with multiple sclerosis. CDR3s include the opening cysteine and the closing phenylalanine or tryptophan. Each record gives: J gene, clone size, V gene, D gene, CDR3 DNA, CDR3 protein. The D gene is left open where the match is weak. Expanded clones are given a class, and other clones once, few, many or no size at all.

j_call: TRBJ1-5; clone_size: -; v_call: TRBV7-9; d_call: TRBD1; cdr3_nt: TGTGCCAGCAGCCGTGAAACCGGGACAGGGATCAATCAGCCCCAGCATTTT; cdr3_aa: CASSRETGTGINQPQHF
j_call: TRBJ1-1; clone_size: -; v_call: TRBV7-8; d_call: -; cdr3_nt: TGTGCCAGCAGCTTAGGGAGGGAGAACACTGAAGCTTTCTTT; cdr3_aa: CASSLGRENTEAFF
j_call: TRBJ2-5; clone_size: -; v_call: TRBV10-3; d_call: -; cdr3_nt: TGTGCCATCAGTGGGCCCGGACGGGCTCAAGAGACCCAGTACTTC; cdr3_aa: CAISGPGRAQETQYF
j_call: TRBJ1-1; clone_size: -; v_call: TRBV12-3/TRBV12-4; d_call: TRBD1; cdr3_nt: TGTGCCAGCAGTCCCCCGACAGGGACTAACACTGAAGCTTTCTTT; cdr3_aa: CASSPPTGTNTEAFF
j_call: TRBJ2-5; clone_size: -; v_call: TRBV28; d_call: TRBD1; cdr3_nt: TGTGCCAGCAGTAGGGGACAGGGGAGGGAGACCCAGTACTTC; cdr3_aa: CASSRGQGRETQYF
j_call: TRBJ2-1; clone_size: once; v_call: TRBV29-1; d_call: TRBD2; cdr3_nt: TGCAGCGTTGAAGGGAGACTAGCGGGAGGGCTGCAACACAATGAGCAGTTCTTC; cdr3_aa: CSVEGRLAGGLQHNEQFF
j_call: TRBJ1-1; clone_size: once; v_call: TRBV9; d_call: -; cdr3_nt: TGTGCCAGCAGCCCAAGCGGGGCTCTTGGACGAATGAACACTGAAGCTTTCTTT; cdr3_aa: CASSPSGALGRMNTEAFF
j_call: TRBJ2-1; clone_size: few; v_call: TRBV6-6; d_call: -; cdr3_nt: TGTGCCAGCAGTTACGGAGACGGTGACAATGAGCAGTTCTTC; cdr3_aa: CASSYGDGDNEQFF
j_call: TRBJ2-7; clone_size: -; v_call: TRBV18; d_call: TRBD2; cdr3_nt: TGTGCCAGCTCAACTAGCGGGAGGCCGAACTACGAGCAGTACTTC; cdr3_aa: CASSTSGRPNYEQYF
j_call: TRBJ2-7; clone_size: -; v_call: TRBV10-3; d_call: -; cdr3_nt: TGTGCCATCAGACTAGCCCTAACCTACGAGCAGTACTTC; cdr3_aa: CAIRLALTYEQYF
j_call: TRBJ1-4; clone_size: -; v_call: TRBV18; d_call: TRBD1; cdr3_nt: TGTGCCAGCTCACCCGCACGGCGGACAGGAGCTGAAAAACTGTTTTTT; cdr3_aa: CASSPARRTGAEKLFF
j_call: TRBJ2-3; clone_size: -; v_call: TRBV11-2; d_call: -; cdr3_nt: TGTGCCAGCAGCTTAGGTTTGATTGGGACAGATACGCAGTATTTT; cdr3_aa: CASSLGLIGTDTQYF
j_call: TRBJ1-2; clone_size: once; v_call: TRBV29-1; d_call: -; cdr3_nt: TGCAGCGTTCGTCGGACTCAAAACTATGGCTACACCTTC; cdr3_aa: CSVRRTQNYGYTF
j_call: TRBJ2-7; clone_size: few; v_call: TRBV4-3; d_call: TRBD1; cdr3_nt: TGCGCCAGCAGCCAGGCCCGTACAGGGGTATACGAGCAGTACTTC; cdr3_aa: CASSQARTGVYEQYF
j_call: TRBJ1-1; clone_size: few; v_call: TRBV6-5; d_call: TRBD1; cdr3_nt: TGTGCCAGCAGCCTGGGACAGGGGAGGACTGAAGCTTTCTTT; cdr3_aa: CASSLGQGRTEAFF
j_call: TRBJ2-3; clone_size: -; v_call: TRBV15; d_call: -; cdr3_nt: TGTGCCACCAGCAGTGAGGCGATGGCAGATACGCAGTATTTT; cdr3_aa: CATSSEAMADTQYF
j_call: TRBJ1-4; clone_size: few; v_call: TRBV7-2; d_call: -; cdr3_nt: TGTGCCAGCAGCTTCGACCCGAATGAAAAACTGTTTTTT; cdr3_aa: CASSFDPNEKLFF
j_call: TRBJ2-7; clone_size: few; v_call: TRBV5-1; d_call: TRBD1; cdr3_nt: TGCGCCAGCAGCCGAGACAGGGAATTCTACGAGCAGTACTTC; cdr3_aa: CASSRDREFYEQYF
j_call: TRBJ2-1; clone_size: -; v_call: TRBV5-6; d_call: -; cdr3_nt: TGTGCCAGCAGCGGATCGGACTGGGGGGATGAGCAGTTCTTC; cdr3_aa: CASSGSDWGDEQFF
j_call: TRBJ2-4; clone_size: -; v_call: TRBV7-3; d_call: -; cdr3_nt: TGTGCCAGCAGCTTTAAGACGGGCCCAGCCAAAAACATTCAGTACTTC; cdr3_aa: CASSFKTGPAKNIQYF
j_call: TRBJ2-3; clone_size: once; v_call: TRBV27; d_call: -; cdr3_nt: TGTGCCAGCAGTAGAACGAGGGGACCTAGCACAGATACGCAGTATTTT; cdr3_aa: CASSRTRGPSTDTQYF
j_call: TRBJ2-3; clone_size: -; v_call: TRBV3-1; d_call: -; cdr3_nt: TGTGCCAGCAGCCAAAACGATCCAGATACGCAGTATTTT; cdr3_aa: CASSQNDPDTQYF
j_call: TRBJ2-7; clone_size: -; v_call: TRBV6-5; d_call: TRBD2; cdr3_nt: TGTGCCAGCAGTTACTCGGGGACTAGCGGGCACGAGCAGTACTTC; cdr3_aa: CASSYSGTSGHEQYF
j_call: TRBJ1-5; clone_size: -; v_call: TRBV10-3; d_call: -; cdr3_nt: TGTGCCATCAGTGGGGGGATGATGGGCAATCAGCCCCAGCATTTT; cdr3_aa: CAISGGMMGNQPQHF
j_call: TRBJ2-5; clone_size: -; v_call: TRBV3-1; d_call: -; cdr3_nt: TGTGCCAGCACCCGGCAGGCCTATGGAGGGGAGACCCAGTACTTC; cdr3_aa: CASTRQAYGGETQYF
j_call: TRBJ2-1; clone_size: few; v_call: TRBV6-5; d_call: TRBD2; cdr3_nt: TGTGCCAGCAGTCGAACTAGCGGGAGTAAGAACAATGAGCAGTTCTTC; cdr3_aa: CASSRTSGSKNNEQFF
j_call: TRBJ2-7; clone_size: once; v_call: TRBV7-9; d_call: TRBD1; cdr3_nt: TGTGCCAGCAGCCATCAGGACAGGGTCTACGAGCAGTACTTC; cdr3_aa: CASSHQDRVYEQYF
j_call: TRBJ2-7; clone_size: -; v_call: TRBV11-2; d_call: TRBD1; cdr3_nt: TGTGCCAGCAGCTTAGATTGGACAGGAAAACTCTACGAGCAGTACTTC; cdr3_aa: CASSLDWTGKLYEQYF
j_call: TRBJ1-2; clone_size: few; v_call: TRBV20-1; d_call: -; cdr3_nt: TGCAGTGCTTCACAGGCCCCCGGGTATGGCTACACCTTC; cdr3_aa: CSASQAPGYGYTF
j_call: TRBJ1-5; clone_size: -; v_call: TRBV27; d_call: -; cdr3_nt: TGTGCCAGCAATGAGGGGTATAGCAATCAGCCCCAGCATTTT; cdr3_aa: CASNEGYSNQPQHF
j_call: TRBJ2-7; clone_size: -; v_call: TRBV6-1; d_call: -; cdr3_nt: TGTGCCAGCAGTGAAAGAGCGGTCCTAAACTCCTACGAGCAGTACTTC; cdr3_aa: CASSERAVLNSYEQYF
j_call: TRBJ2-1; clone_size: -; v_call: TRBV27; d_call: TRBD1; cdr3_nt: TGTGCCAGCAGTACAGGGGGCGCCTACAATGAGCAGTTCTTC; cdr3_aa: CASSTGGAYNEQFF
j_call: TRBJ2-7; clone_size: -; v_call: TRBV15; d_call: -; cdr3_nt: TGTGCCACCAGCCGAAGACTGGCTGCTGGCGAGCAGTACTTC; cdr3_aa: CATSRRLAAGEQYF
j_call: TRBJ2-1; clone_size: -; v_call: TRBV7-2; d_call: -; cdr3_nt: TGTGCCAGCAGCTACGACAGCCGCTCCTACAATGAGCAGTTCTTC; cdr3_aa: CASSYDSRSYNEQFF
j_call: TRBJ2-5; clone_size: -; v_call: TRBV10-3; d_call: -; cdr3_nt: TGTGCCATCAGTGAGTCGGAGGGCGGAGAGACCCAGTACTTC; cdr3_aa: CAISESEGGETQYF